This T cell receptor (beta chain) is from a study of T cell repertoires in cytomegalovirus infection. This CDR3 has 17 residues. Per the germline V gene, CDR1 is MNHEY and CDR2 is SMNVEV (reference sequence). V lost 2 bases and J lost 8; bases outside the gene matches: 14. To note about this clonotype: As yet, its antigen is unknown.

TCRdb reanalysed the reads using MiXCR and keeps one entry per CDR3 protein. The sample includes roughly 730,000 distinct CDR3 sequences, approximately 33% seen only once; the top ten take around a sixth. Here the sequenced sample was cultured PBMCs, taken from culture after CMV antigen stimulation. This chain joins TRBV27 and TRBJ2-3, with 9 bases aligning to TRBD1. The TCR originated in a human donor in good health (CMV status not recorded). Some clones in this sample may be carry-over from other donors' samples. Written as DNA, the CDR3 is TGTGCCAGCAGTTTAAGGGTCCGGGACAGGGTGGCTGGTACGCAGTATTTT. This codes for CASSLRVRDRVAGTQYF.